This TCR beta chain was recovered during a study of blood T cell repertoires in COVID-19 (dated by TCRdb to the early 2020s). For the wider study: Collaborator samples came from the United States, Italy and Spain and covered acute and convalescent phases of COVID-19. Samples were obtained from the ongoing ImmuneRACE study (first 160 participants) and from approximately 1,200 subjects provided by 6 global collaborators. The repertoires were released in a freely available public database intended as a resource for research on the immune response to SARS-CoV-2. Nearly every sample came with metadata listing a de-identified subject ID, COVID-19 status, age in years and sex. The material from the prospective study consisted of cDNA or gDNA derived from T cells, B-cell-depleted T cells, or PBMCs. Deeply sampled blood TCRbeta repertoires from subjects exposed to, actively infected with, or recovered from COVID-19 were included in the dataset. Where available, HLA class I and class II types were taken from metadata supplied by the sample provider and were not determined by assay-based typing.

The germline V gene (reference sequence) sets CDR1 to SEHNR and CDR2 to FQNEAQ. V ends up 7 bases short and J 9 bases short, with an unmatched junction base count of 15. Including cysteine and phenylalanine, the CDR3 has 15 amino acids. Only the CDR3 portion is preserved as DNA: 45 bases, with reading frame beginning at the first base. Turning to this clone: No antigen is known for it. No much larger clone is present one base from it, and per-base qualities are unavailable.

Beyond this particular receptor, the publication reports: Clinical and demographic metadata were provided uncurated, with the amount varying by source and participant.

Another Seattle source contributed samples from volunteer blood donors who had recovered from COVID-19. Each collaborating institution followed its own protocols to collect whole blood in K2EDTA tubes. For TCRbeta analysis, collaborators shipped samples in one of three forms: frozen whole blood, isolated PBMCs, or DNA extracted from either of those sample types. The immunoSEQ Assay, a bias-controlled multiplex PCR, was used to amplify TCRbeta CDR3 regions from genomic DNA. Under the source paper's analysis protocol: The number of nucleated cells in each sample was estimated from the amplification of reference gene primers within the assay. To quantify the absolute abundance of each unique TCRbeta CDR3 rearrangement, sequence reads were collapsed and filtered. For each sample, productive Simpson clonality was calculated as the square root of Simpson's diversity index across productive rearrangements. This immuneACCESS table, as held by TCRdb, lists in-frame sequences with V and J called but not all clones. Of the missing ones, under half trace to an unresolved V gene in checked studies; the others have no known cause. V, J and clone size were drawn from that table, and D and trimming were deduced from the DNA. This sample is represented by around 250,000 clones; around 83% of them were singletons. Jointly, the top ten make up about 1.5% of the sample.

The sample comprised peripheral blood. The V and J segments used are TRBV7-9 and TRBJ2-1; TRBD2 lines up with 7 middle nucleotides. The TCR originated in a woman aged 40 to 55 who had recovered from COVID-19. This receptor has the CDR3 CASIRGSSGVSEQFF. The DNA reads as follows: TGTGCCAGCATCCGGGGGTCCAGCGGGGTTAGTGAGCAGTTCTTC.